This T cell receptor beta chain was identified during a study of PD-L1 blockade in urothelial cancer. Across the study: At 3 weeks (second dose) and 6 weeks after starting treatment, blood was analyzed.

The time point here: pretreatment peripheral blood. Pretreatment and on-treatment blood mononuclear cell samples were taken, totaling between 1 and 8 time points per patient. The germline V gene encodes CDR1 KGHSH and CDR2 LQKENI. The CDR3 consists of 17 residues. V shed 3 bases and J 3 bases; nucleotides not matched to a gene: 12. Libraries were prepared by immunoSEQ multiplex PCR; TCRdb keeps only in-frame clonotypes and omits some of them. Of around 70,000 clones listed, under 90% are singletons. The study, taken as a whole, reports: It was durable-benefit patients whose tumor-associated blood clones expanded more at 3 weeks.

This clone occurred a few times. The antigen is undetermined. The sample consisted of PBMCs, taken around atezolizumab (anti-PD-L1) treatment. The V gene is TRBV18, the J gene TRBJ1-1, with 8 nucleotides matching TRBD1. The sequence came from a man aged 65 to 79 with urothelial cancer. The CDR3 here is CASSPGQGSGGYTEAFF. The CDR3, as DNA: TGTGCCAGCTCACCCGGACAGGGTAGCGGCGGGTACACTGAAGCTTTCTTT.